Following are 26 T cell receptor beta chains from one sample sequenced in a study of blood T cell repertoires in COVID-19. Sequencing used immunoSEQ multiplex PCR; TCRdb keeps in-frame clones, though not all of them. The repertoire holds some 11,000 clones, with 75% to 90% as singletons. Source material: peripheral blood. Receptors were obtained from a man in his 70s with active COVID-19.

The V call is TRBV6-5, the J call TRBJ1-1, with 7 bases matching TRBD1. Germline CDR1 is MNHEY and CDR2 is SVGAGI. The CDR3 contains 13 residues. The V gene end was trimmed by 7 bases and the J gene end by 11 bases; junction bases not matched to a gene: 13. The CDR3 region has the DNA TGTGCCAGCACCGTTAAGGGGGCCCTAGCGGCTTTCTTT. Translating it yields CASTVKGALAAFF.

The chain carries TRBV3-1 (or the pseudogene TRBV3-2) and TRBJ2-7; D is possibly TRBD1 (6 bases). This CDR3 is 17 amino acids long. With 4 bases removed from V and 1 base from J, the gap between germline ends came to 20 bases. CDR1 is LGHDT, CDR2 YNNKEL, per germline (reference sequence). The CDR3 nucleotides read TGTGCCAGCAGCCCTAACAGATACCGCGGACAGTCCTACGAGCAGTACTTC. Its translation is CASSPNRYRGQSYEQYF.

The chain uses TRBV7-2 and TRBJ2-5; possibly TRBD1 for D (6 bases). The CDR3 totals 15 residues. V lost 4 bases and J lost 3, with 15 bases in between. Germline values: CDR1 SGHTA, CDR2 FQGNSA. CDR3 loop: CASSSLQGSKETQYF. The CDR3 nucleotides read TGTGCCAGCAGCTCCCTACAGGGTAGCAAAGAGACCCAGTACTTC.

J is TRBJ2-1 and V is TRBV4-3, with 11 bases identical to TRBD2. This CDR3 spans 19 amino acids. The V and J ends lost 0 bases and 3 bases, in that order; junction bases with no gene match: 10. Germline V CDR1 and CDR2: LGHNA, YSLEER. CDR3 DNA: TGCGCCAGCAGCCAAGAGTTTCGGCGACTAGCGGGGTTCTACAATGAGCAGTTCTTC. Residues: CASSQEFRRLAGFYNEQFF.

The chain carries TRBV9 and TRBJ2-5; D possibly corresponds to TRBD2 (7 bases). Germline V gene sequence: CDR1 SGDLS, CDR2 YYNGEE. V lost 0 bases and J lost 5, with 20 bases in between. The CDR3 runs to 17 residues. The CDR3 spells CASSVGERGGAQETQYF. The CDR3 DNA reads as TGTGCCAGCAGCGTAGGAGAAAGAGGGGGGGCTCAGGAGACCCAGTACTTC.

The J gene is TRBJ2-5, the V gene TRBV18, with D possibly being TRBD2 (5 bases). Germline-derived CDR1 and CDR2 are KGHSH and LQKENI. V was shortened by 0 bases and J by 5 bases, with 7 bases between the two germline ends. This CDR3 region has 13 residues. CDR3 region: CASSPPTGETQYF. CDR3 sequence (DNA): TGTGCCAGCTCACCACCGACGGGGGAGACCCAGTACTTC.

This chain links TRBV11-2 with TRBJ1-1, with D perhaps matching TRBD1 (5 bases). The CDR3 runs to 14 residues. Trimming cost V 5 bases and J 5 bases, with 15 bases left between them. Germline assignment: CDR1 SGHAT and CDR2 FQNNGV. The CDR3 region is CASSVGWGSTEAFF. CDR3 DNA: TGTGCCAGCAGCGTAGGGTGGGGCAGTACTGAAGCTTTCTTT.

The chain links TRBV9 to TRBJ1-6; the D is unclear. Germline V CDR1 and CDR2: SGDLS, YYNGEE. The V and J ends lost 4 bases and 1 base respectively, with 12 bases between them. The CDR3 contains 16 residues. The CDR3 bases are TGTGCCAGCAGCCGGACGGGGATATCCTATAATTCACCCCTCCACTTT. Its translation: CASSRTGISYNSPLHF.

CDR3 sequence: CASSTTVNYGYTF. CDR3 coding DNA: TGCGCCAGCAGTACCACAGTAAACTATGGCTACACCTTC. The chain carries TRBV5-1 and TRBJ1-2; D is ambiguous. CDR3 length: 13 amino acids. Trimming took 5 bases from V and 2 from J, leaving 10 bases between them. CDR1 is SGHRS, CDR2 YFSETQ, per germline.

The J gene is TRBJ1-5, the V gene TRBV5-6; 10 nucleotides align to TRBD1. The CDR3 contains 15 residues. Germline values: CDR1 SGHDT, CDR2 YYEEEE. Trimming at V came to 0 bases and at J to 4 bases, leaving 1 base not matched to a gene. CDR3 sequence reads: CASSLGDRGNQPQHF. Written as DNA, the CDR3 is TGTGCCAGCAGCTTGGGGGACAGGGGTAATCAGCCCCAGCATTTT.

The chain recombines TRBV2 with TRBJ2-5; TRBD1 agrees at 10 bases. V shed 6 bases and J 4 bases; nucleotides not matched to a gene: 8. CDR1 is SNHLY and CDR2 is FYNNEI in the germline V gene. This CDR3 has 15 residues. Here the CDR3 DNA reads TGTGCCAGCAGAGTTCGACAGGGGGCGCGAGAGACCCAGTACTTC. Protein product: CASRVRQGARETQYF.

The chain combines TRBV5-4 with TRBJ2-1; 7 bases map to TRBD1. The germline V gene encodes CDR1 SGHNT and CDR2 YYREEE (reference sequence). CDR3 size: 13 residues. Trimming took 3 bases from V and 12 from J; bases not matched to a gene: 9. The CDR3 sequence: CASSSRGPVGQFF. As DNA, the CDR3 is TGTGCCAGCAGCTCAAGGGGGCCCGTGGGGCAGTTCTTC.

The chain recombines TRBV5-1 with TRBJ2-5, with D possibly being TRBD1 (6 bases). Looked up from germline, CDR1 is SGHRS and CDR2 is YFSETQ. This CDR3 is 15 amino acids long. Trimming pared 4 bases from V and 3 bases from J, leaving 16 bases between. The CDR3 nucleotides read TGCGCCAGCAGCCTACTAGGACAGACGAAAGAGACCCAGTACTTC. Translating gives CASSLLGQTKETQYF.

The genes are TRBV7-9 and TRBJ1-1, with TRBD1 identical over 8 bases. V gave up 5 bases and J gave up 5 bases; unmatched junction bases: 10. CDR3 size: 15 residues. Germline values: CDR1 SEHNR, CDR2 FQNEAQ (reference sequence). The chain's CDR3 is CASSPPVRGQTEAFF. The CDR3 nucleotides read TGTGCCAGCAGCCCCCCGGTCAGGGGGCAGACTGAAGCTTTCTTT.

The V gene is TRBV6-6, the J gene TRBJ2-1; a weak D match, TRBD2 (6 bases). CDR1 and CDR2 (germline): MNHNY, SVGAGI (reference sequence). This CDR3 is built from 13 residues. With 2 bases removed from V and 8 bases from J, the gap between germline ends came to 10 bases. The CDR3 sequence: CASSYTKRDEQFF. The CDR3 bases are TGTGCCAGCAGTTACACCAAGCGGGATGAGCAGTTCTTC.

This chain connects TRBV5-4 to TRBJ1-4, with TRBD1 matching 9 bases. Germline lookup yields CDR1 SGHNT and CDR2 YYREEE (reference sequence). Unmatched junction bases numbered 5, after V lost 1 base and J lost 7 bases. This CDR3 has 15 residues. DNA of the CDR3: TGTGCCAGCAGCTTGCCCGGGACAGGGAGTGAAAAACTGTTTTTT. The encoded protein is CASSLPGTGSEKLFF.

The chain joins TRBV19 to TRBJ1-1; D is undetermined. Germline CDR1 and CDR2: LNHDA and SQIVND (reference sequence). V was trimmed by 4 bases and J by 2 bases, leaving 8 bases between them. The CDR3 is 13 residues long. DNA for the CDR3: TGTGCCAGTAGTACACATTTTAACACTGAAGCTTTCTTT. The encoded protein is CASSTHFNTEAFF.

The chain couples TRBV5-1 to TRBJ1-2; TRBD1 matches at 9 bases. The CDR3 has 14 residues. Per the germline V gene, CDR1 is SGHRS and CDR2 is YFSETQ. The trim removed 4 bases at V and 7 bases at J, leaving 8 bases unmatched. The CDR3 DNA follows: TGCGCCAGCAGCCCCCAGGGACAGGGCAGTGGCTACACCTTC. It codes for CASSPQGQGSGYTF.

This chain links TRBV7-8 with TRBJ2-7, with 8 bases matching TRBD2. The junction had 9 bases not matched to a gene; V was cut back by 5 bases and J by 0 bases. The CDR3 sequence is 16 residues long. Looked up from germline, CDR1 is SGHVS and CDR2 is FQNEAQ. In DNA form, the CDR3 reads TGTGCCAGCAGCCCCCTTAGCGGGGCCAGCTCCTACGAGCAGTACTTC. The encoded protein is CASSPLSGASSYEQYF. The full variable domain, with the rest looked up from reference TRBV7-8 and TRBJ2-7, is GAGVSQSPRYKVAKRGQDVALRCDPISGHVSLFWYQQALGQGPEFLTYFQNEAQLDKSGLPSDRFFAERPEGSVSTLKIQRTQQEDSAVYLCASSPLSGASSYEQYFGPGTRLTVT.

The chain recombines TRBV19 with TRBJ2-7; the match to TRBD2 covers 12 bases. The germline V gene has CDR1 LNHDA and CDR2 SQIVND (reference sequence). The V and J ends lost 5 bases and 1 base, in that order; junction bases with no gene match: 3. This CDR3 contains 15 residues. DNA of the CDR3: TGTGCCAGTAGTCTCGGACTAGCGGGGTCCTACGAGCAGTACTTC. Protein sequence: CASSLGLAGSYEQYF. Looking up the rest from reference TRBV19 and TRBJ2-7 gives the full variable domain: DGGITQSPKYLFRKEGQNVTLSCEQNLNHDAMYWYRQDPGQGLRLIYYSQIVNDFQKGDIAEGYSVSREKKESFPLTVTSAQKNPTAFYLCASSLGLAGSYEQYFGPGTRLTVT.

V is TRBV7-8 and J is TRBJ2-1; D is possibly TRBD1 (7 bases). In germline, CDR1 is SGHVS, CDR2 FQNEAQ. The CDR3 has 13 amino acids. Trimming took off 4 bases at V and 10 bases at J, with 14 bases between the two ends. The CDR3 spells CASSSQGRTEQFF. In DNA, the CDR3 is TGTGCCAGCAGCTCACAGGGGAGGACGGAGCAGTTCTTC.

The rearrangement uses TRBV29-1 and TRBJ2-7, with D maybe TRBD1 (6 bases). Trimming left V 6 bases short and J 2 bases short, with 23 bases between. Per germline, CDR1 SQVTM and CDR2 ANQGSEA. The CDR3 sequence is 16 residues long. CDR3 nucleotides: TGCAGCGTGAACACGCTGGGGGCAACAACAGCCTACGAGCAGTACTTC. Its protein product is CSVNTLGATTAYEQYF.

This chain's CDR3 is CASSPQGGTGNTIYF. The CDR3 DNA reads TGTGCCAGCAGCCCCCAAGGGGGAACGGGAAACACCATATATTTT. The chain recombines TRBV7-3 with TRBJ1-3, with D possibly matching TRBD1 (6 bases). The CDR3 is 15 residues long. The germline CDR1 and CDR2 sequences are SGHTA and FQGTGA. Trimming removed 5 bases from V and 4 bases from J, with 15 bases in between.

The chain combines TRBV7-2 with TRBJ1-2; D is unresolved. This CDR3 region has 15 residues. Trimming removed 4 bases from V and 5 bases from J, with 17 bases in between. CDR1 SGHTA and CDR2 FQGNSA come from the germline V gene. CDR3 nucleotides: TGTGCCAGCAGCTCCGGGCCGGGGAACCTTTATGGCTACACCTTC. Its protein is CASSSGPGNLYGYTF.

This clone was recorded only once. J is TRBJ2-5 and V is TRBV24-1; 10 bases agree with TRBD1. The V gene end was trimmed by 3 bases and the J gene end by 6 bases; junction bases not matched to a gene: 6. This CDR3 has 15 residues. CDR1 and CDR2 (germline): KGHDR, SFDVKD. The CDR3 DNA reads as TGTGCCACCAGTGATCCCAGACAGGGGGCACAGACCCAGTACTTC. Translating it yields CATSDPRQGAQTQYF.

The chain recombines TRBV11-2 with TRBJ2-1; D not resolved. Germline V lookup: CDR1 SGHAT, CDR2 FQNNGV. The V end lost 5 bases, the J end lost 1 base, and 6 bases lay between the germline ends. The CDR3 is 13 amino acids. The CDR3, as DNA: TGTGCCAGCAGCCCTCGGTCCTACAATGAGCAGTTCTTC. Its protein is CASSPRSYNEQFF.